The T cell receptor beta chain under discussion was sequenced for a study of blood T cell repertoires in COVID-19. Study information: From T cells, B-cell-depleted T cells, or PBMCs came the material, which was cDNA or gDNA.

Original analysis: Amplification of reference gene primers provided the estimated nucleated cell counts. The repertoire was sequenced with immunoSEQ multiplex PCR; TCRdb's copy has only in-frame clones and lacks some. Clone size and the V and J calls come from that table; the DNA yielded D and trimming. The sample lists about 62,000 clones, more than 55% occurring once. A single count supports this clone. Everyone who took part was 18 to 89 years old, and they came from some 23 US areas. Those designated as exposed participants met a COVID-19 case within 2 weeks before study entry. Germline V lookup: CDR1 GTSNPN, CDR2 SVGIG (reference sequence). The CDR3 is 12 residues long. Trimming cost V 3 bases and J 4 bases, with 9 bases left between them.

The chain joins TRBV30 to TRBJ1-1, with a possible D match to TRBD1 (5 bases). The source of this sequence is a woman aged 55-69 years who had been exposed to COVID-19. Material for sequencing was PBMCs or T cells enriched from blood (not recorded which). CDR3 amino acids: CAWRGHSTEAFF. CDR3 DNA sequence: TGTGCCTGGAGGGGGCATAGCACTGAAGCTTTCTTT.